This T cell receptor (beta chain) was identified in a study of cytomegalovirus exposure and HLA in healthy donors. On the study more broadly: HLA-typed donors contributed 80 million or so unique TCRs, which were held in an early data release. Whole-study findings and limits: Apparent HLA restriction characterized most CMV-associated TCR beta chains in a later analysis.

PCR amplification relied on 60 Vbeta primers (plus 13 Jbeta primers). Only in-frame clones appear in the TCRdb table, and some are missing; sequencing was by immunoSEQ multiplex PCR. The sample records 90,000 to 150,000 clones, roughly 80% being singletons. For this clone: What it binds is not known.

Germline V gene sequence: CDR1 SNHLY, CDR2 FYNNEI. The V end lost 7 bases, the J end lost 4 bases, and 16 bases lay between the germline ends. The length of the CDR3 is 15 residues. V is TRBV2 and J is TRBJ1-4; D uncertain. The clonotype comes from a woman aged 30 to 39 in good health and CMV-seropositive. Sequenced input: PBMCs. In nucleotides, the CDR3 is TGTGCCAGCACCAGGTCAGGACTAATTAATGAAAAACTGTTTTTT. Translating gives CASTRSGLINEKLFF.